Reported below is one TCR beta chain. The data belong to a study of blood T cell repertoires in COVID-19. On the study more broadly: Samples taken during acute and convalescent COVID-19 were collected in the United States, Italy and Spain. Sources were T cells, B-cell-depleted T cells, or PBMCs; the material itself was cDNA or gDNA.

V was clipped by 10 bases and J by 3 bases, with 12 bases between them. There are 12 residues in the CDR3. Germline CDR1 MNHNY, CDR2 SVGAGI (reference sequence). As processed by the authors: For nucleated cells, counts were estimated from reference gene primer amplification. Only in-frame clones appear in the TCRdb table, and some are missing; sequencing was by immunoSEQ multiplex PCR. From that table come the V and J calls and clone size; the DNA was used to work out D and trimming. The table records 130,000 to 150,000 clones, around 81% of them present only once. The chain joins TRBV6-6 to TRBJ2-5, with a weak D call TRBD2 (6 bases). This receptor was taken from a woman aged 40 to 55 with active or convalescent COVID-19. Source material: peripheral blood. The DNA for the CDR3 is TGTGCCACTCACCCGGGGGAAGAGACCCAGTACTTC. It yields the protein CATHPGEETQYF.